This TCR beta chain was identified in a study of blood T cell repertoires in COVID-19. The wider study: Samples came from the United States, Italy and Spain, spanning acute and convalescent COVID-19. PBMCs, B-cell-depleted T cells, or T cells provided the cDNA or gDNA that made up the material.

As handled by the study authors: Reference gene primer amplification yielded estimated nucleated cell counts. Using immunoSEQ multiplex PCR, the repertoire was profiled, and TCRdb retains in-frame clones only, with some absent. V and J calls and clone size are copied from that table; D and trimming were computed from the DNA. The sample holds 99,000 or so clones, about 89% seen once. The CDR3 has 15 residues. The germline CDR1 and CDR2 sequences are SGHTA and FQGNSA. The J segment lost 4 bases and the V segment lost 2 bases, leaving 4 bases of the junction unmatched. This clonotype was sampled from a human donor in a cohort sampled during active COVID-19. The chain combines TRBV7-2 with TRBJ2-1; 8 bases line up with TRBD1. Input material: peripheral blood. This chain's CDR3 is CASSLTGGFYNEQFF. The DNA of the CDR3 is TGTGCCAGCAGCTTAACAGGGGGTTTTTACAATGAGCAGTTCTTC.